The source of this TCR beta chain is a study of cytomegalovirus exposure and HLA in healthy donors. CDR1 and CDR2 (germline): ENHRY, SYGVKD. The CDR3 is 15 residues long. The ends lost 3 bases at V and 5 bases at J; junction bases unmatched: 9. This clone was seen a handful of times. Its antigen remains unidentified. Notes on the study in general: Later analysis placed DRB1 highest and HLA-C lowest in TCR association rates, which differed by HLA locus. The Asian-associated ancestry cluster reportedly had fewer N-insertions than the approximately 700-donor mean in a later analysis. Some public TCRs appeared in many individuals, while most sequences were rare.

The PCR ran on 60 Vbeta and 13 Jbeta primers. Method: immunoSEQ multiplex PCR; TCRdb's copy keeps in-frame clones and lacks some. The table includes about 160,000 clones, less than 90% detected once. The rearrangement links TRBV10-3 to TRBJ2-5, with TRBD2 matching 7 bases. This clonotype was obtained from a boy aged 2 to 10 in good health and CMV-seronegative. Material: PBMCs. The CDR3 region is CAISEGREPGETQYF. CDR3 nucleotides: TGTGCCATCAGTGAAGGGCGGGAGCCTGGGGAGACCCAGTACTTC.